Listed below are T cell receptor beta chains from one sample, sequenced in a study of cytotoxic CD8 clonotypes in ibrutinib-treated CLL. TCRdb keeps only in-frame clones here, not all; method: immunoSEQ multiplex PCR. The top ten clones hold about 5.8% of a sample with nearly 300,000 clones, 60% to 80% of them seen once. Sequences were derived from PBMCs, sampled at disease progression, from a patient treated with ibrutinib. Receptor source: a human donor with chronic lymphocytic leukemia. Each CDR3 is given with its conserved first and last residue. Each record gives: CDR3 length, J gene, V gene, clone size, D gene, CDR3 DNA, CDR3 protein. A D gene is named only where the DNA matches it firmly. Where a row states a size, it is once, few, many or the class of an expanded clone; other rows omit it.

CDR3 length: 16; J gene: TRBJ2-1; V gene: TRBV5-1; clone size: .; D gene: TRBD2; CDR3 DNA: TGCGCCAGCAGCTTGGTAGCTAGCGGGAAATACAATGAGCAGTTCTTC; CDR3 protein: CASSLVASGKYNEQFF
CDR3 length: 12; J gene: TRBJ1-2; V gene: TRBV29-1; clone size: .; D gene: .; CDR3 DNA: TGCAGCGCGAGGGACAACCAGGCTGGCTACACCTTC; CDR3 protein: CSARDNQAGYTF
CDR3 length: 13; J gene: TRBJ1-2; V gene: TRBV29-1; clone size: .; D gene: .; CDR3 DNA: TGCAGCGTTGTACCCGCGGGCAACTATGGCTACACCTTC; CDR3 protein: CSVVPAGNYGYTF
CDR3 length: 13; J gene: TRBJ2-2; V gene: TRBV7-3; clone size: few; D gene: .; CDR3 DNA: TGTGCCAGCAGCTGGGACGGTACCGGGGAGCTGTTTTTT; CDR3 protein: CASSWDGTGELFF
CDR3 length: 14; J gene: TRBJ2-3; V gene: TRBV2; clone size: .; D gene: .; CDR3 DNA: TGTGCCAGCAGGGAGAGGGGCCACACAGATACGCAGTATTTT; CDR3 protein: CASRERGHTDTQYF
CDR3 length: 15; J gene: TRBJ2-2; V gene: TRBV5-1; clone size: .; D gene: .; CDR3 DNA: TGCGCCAGCAGCTTGTTGCGGGGGAACACCGGGGAGCTGTTTTTT; CDR3 protein: CASSLLRGNTGELFF
CDR3 length: 14; J gene: TRBJ2-5; V gene: TRBV5-6; clone size: .; D gene: .; CDR3 DNA: TGTGCCAGCACCTGGGGCAGGGCAGTGGAGACCCAGTACTTC; CDR3 protein: CASTWGRAVETQYF
CDR3 length: 15; J gene: TRBJ1-1; V gene: TRBV12-5; clone size: .; D gene: .; CDR3 DNA: TGTGCTAGTGGCCCAAGGGGGGGTGTTAACACTGAAGCTTTCTTT; CDR3 protein: CASGPRGGVNTEAFF
CDR3 length: 13; J gene: TRBJ1-2; V gene: TRBV6-5; clone size: few; D gene: TRBD1; CDR3 DNA: TGTGCCAGCAGCGTAAACAGGGGCAGTGGCTACACCTTC; CDR3 protein: CASSVNRGSGYTF
CDR3 length: 18; J gene: TRBJ2-6; V gene: TRBV5-1; clone size: .; D gene: .; CDR3 DNA: TGCGCCAGCACCAGGGGACTCGCCCCTAGCTCTGGGGCCAACGTCCTGACTTTC; CDR3 protein: CASTRGLAPSSGANVLTF
CDR3 length: 14; J gene: TRBJ1-1; V gene: TRBV15; clone size: few; D gene: .; CDR3 DNA: TGTGCCACCAGCAGAGAGGTCAGGAACACTGAAGCTTTCTTT; CDR3 protein: CATSREVRNTEAFF
CDR3 length: 13; J gene: TRBJ2-3; V gene: TRBV4-1; clone size: .; D gene: .; CDR3 DNA: TGCGCCAGCAGCCGGCGAGAGACAGATACGCAGTATTTT; CDR3 protein: CASSRRETDTQYF
CDR3 length: 15; J gene: TRBJ2-7; V gene: TRBV28; clone size: .; D gene: TRBD1; CDR3 DNA: TGTGCCAGCAGTTTCGGACAGGGGGCCCCCTACGAGCAGTACTTC; CDR3 protein: CASSFGQGAPYEQYF
CDR3 length: 14; J gene: TRBJ2-5; V gene: TRBV5-6; clone size: .; D gene: .; CDR3 DNA: TGTGCCAGCAGCTCCCCACCCCGGCAAGAGACCCAGTACTTC; CDR3 protein: CASSSPPRQETQYF
CDR3 length: 14; J gene: TRBJ1-5; V gene: TRBV4-1; clone size: .; D gene: .; CDR3 DNA: TGCGCCAGCAGCCAAGCTCCGGGGTACCCGCCCCAGCATTTT; CDR3 protein: CASSQAPGYPPQHF
CDR3 length: 16; J gene: TRBJ2-6; V gene: TRBV27; clone size: .; D gene: .; CDR3 DNA: TGTGCCAGCAGTTTTAACGCCTTCTCTGGGGCCAACGTCCTGACTTTC; CDR3 protein: CASSFNAFSGANVLTF
CDR3 length: 18; J gene: TRBJ2-7; V gene: TRBV10-3; clone size: .; D gene: TRBD2; CDR3 DNA: TGTGCCATCAGTGACCGGCTAGCGGGAGGAGCAGGGGCCTACGAGCAGTACTTC; CDR3 protein: CAISDRLAGGAGAYEQYF
CDR3 length: 13; J gene: TRBJ2-7; V gene: TRBV29-1; clone size: .; D gene: .; CDR3 DNA: TGCAGCGTTGTGTCCTTTACAGGGAGCGAGCAGTACTTC; CDR3 protein: CSVVSFTGSEQYF
CDR3 length: 13; J gene: TRBJ2-7; V gene: TRBV7-3; clone size: .; D gene: .; CDR3 DNA: TGTGCCAGCAGCCCTGCGGGACTTGGAGAGCAGTACTTC; CDR3 protein: CASSPAGLGEQYF
CDR3 length: 15; J gene: TRBJ2-7; V gene: TRBV28; clone size: .; D gene: .; CDR3 DNA: TGTGCCAGCAGTTTAATTGGGGTAAGCTTCTACGAGCAGTACTTC; CDR3 protein: CASSLIGVSFYEQYF
CDR3 length: 14; J gene: TRBJ2-1; V gene: TRBV15; clone size: once; D gene: .; CDR3 DNA: TGTGCCACCGGGTGGGGACTCTCCTACAATGAGCAGTTCTTC; CDR3 protein: CATGWGLSYNEQFF
CDR3 length: 14; J gene: TRBJ2-2; V gene: TRBV29-1; clone size: .; D gene: .; CDR3 DNA: TGCAGCGTTGAAGGGGGAACACGGAACGGGGAGCTGTTTTTT; CDR3 protein: CSVEGGTRNGELFF
CDR3 length: 15; J gene: TRBJ1-1; V gene: TRBV18; clone size: .; D gene: .; CDR3 DNA: TGTGCCAGCTCACCACCTGGTGGGGTCCGGACTGAAGCTTTCTTT; CDR3 protein: CASSPPGGVRTEAFF
CDR3 length: 13; J gene: TRBJ2-7; V gene: TRBV29-1; clone size: .; D gene: .; CDR3 DNA: TGCAGCGTCCTCGAGGACAGTTCCTACGAGCAGTACTTC; CDR3 protein: CSVLEDSSYEQYF
CDR3 length: 15; J gene: TRBJ2-5; V gene: TRBV5-1; clone size: .; D gene: TRBD2; CDR3 DNA: TGCGCCAGCACCCCGACTAGCGGGTACCAAGAGACCCAGTACTTC; CDR3 protein: CASTPTSGYQETQYF
CDR3 length: 14; J gene: TRBJ2-7; V gene: TRBV11-3; clone size: .; D gene: TRBD1; CDR3 DNA: TGTGCCAGCAGCTCAAGACAGGGAGCCTACGAGCAGTACTTC; CDR3 protein: CASSSRQGAYEQYF
CDR3 length: 15; J gene: TRBJ1-2; V gene: TRBV9; clone size: .; D gene: .; CDR3 DNA: TGTGCCAGCAGCATCCCGGGACTGCCTAACTATGGCTACACCTTC; CDR3 protein: CASSIPGLPNYGYTF
CDR3 length: 17; J gene: TRBJ2-7; V gene: TRBV4-3; clone size: .; D gene: TRBD2; CDR3 DNA: TGCGCCAGCAGCCAAGATCTGGTGATAGCGGGACCCTACGAGCAGTACTTC; CDR3 protein: CASSQDLVIAGPYEQYF